The next 15 T cell receptor beta chains were all read from a single sample in a study of blood T cell repertoires in COVID-19. Generated by immunoSEQ multiplex PCR, the TCRdb table keeps only in-frame clones and is missing some. Of about 440,000 clones in the sample, approximately 89% were seen once. Material for sequencing was peripheral blood. All receptors come from a woman in her 50s with COVID-19, enrolled during active disease.

CDR3 protein: CASSLVPGQGRGEKLFF. CDR3 sequence (DNA): TGTGCCAGCAGCTTGGTCCCGGGACAGGGGCGGGGGGAAAAACTGTTTTTT. The rearrangement joins TRBV5-6 to TRBJ1-4; TRBD1 matches 10 bases. Losses at the gene ends were 0 bases for V and 8 bases for J; bases not matched to a gene: 10. The CDR3 loop spans 17 amino acids. Germline CDR1 SGHDT, CDR2 YYEEEE. Based on the CDR3 plus reference TRBV5-6 and TRBJ1-4, the full variable domain is DAGVTQSPTHLIKTRGQQVTLRCSPKSGHDTVSWYQQALGQGPQFIFQYYEEEERQRGNFPDRFSGHQFPNYSSELNVNALLLGDSALYLCASSLVPGQGRGEKLFFGSGTQLSVL.

The gene calls are TRBV4-1 and TRBJ2-7, with D hard to call. The ends were cut back, 4 bases at V and 3 bases at J, with 10 bases in the middle. CDR1 MGHRA and CDR2 YSYEKL come from the germline V gene. The CDR3 spans 13 residues. CDR3 nucleotides: TGCGCCAGCAGCCCCCAGGATCTCTACGAGCAGTACTTC. Amino acid sequence: CASSPQDLYEQYF.

Only a few counts were recorded for this clone. V usage is TRBV5-1 and J usage is TRBJ2-3, with 10 bases matching TRBD1. CDR1 and CDR2 (germline): SGHRS, YFSETQ. V lost 4 bases to trimming and J lost 3 bases; unmatched junction nucleotides: 5. The CDR3 spans 15 residues. CDR3 loop: CASSPTGGKTDTQYF. CDR3 bases: TGCGCCAGCAGCCCGACAGGGGGCAAGACAGATACGCAGTATTTT.

This clone has a single count. The V and J genes are TRBV30 and TRBJ1-4; D is unclear. Germline V gene sequence: CDR1 GTSNPN, CDR2 SVGIG (reference sequence). V lost 3 bases to trimming and J lost 8 bases, with 13 bases between them. The CDR3 is made up of 13 amino acids. CDR3 protein: CAWRANSWEKLFF. The CDR3, as DNA: TGTGCCTGGAGGGCGAACAGTTGGGAAAAACTGTTTTTT.

The rearrangement joins TRBV5-6 to TRBJ1-1; 7 positions agree with TRBD1. Germline V gene lookup returns CDR1 SGHDT and CDR2 YYEEEE. The CDR3 runs to 14 residues. V shed 2 bases and J 4 bases; nucleotides not matched to a gene: 5. CDR3 in DNA: TGTGCCAGCAGCTTAGGGACAGCCCCCACTGAAGCTTTCTTT. Protein product: CASSLGTAPTEAFF.

The gene calls are TRBV5-1 and TRBJ2-3, with TRBD2 matching 12 bases. The CDR3 runs to 17 residues. The V gene's germline CDR1 is SGHRS and CDR2 YFSETQ. With V trimmed by 0 bases and J by 6 bases, 8 bases remained unmatched. CDR3 sequence reads: CASSLGLAGGLVDTQYF. CDR3 nucleotide sequence: TGCGCCAGCAGCTTGGGGCTAGCGGGGGGGTTGGTGGATACGCAGTATTTT.

The table lists this clone with a few counts. The V and J genes are TRBV7-7 and TRBJ2-2, with TRBD2 matching 9 bases. The CDR3 totals 16 residues. The junction had 4 bases not matched to a gene; V was cut back by 5 bases and J by 0 bases. The V gene's germline CDR1 is SSHAT and CDR2 FNYEAQ (reference sequence). The DNA for the CDR3 is TGTGCCAGCAGCCGAACTAGCGGGCCGAACACCGGGGAGCTGTTTTTT. Its protein product is CASSRTSGPNTGELFF.

V is TRBV4-1 and J is TRBJ2-4; 7 bases are a match to TRBD2. Germline CDR1 MGHRA, CDR2 YSYEKL. The V segment lost 0 bases and the J segment 9 bases; nucleotides outside the gene matches: 5. The CDR3 runs to 14 residues. The CDR3 nucleotides are TGCGCCAGCAGCCAAGAGGGACTACCGAGCATTCAGTACTTC. Translated, it gives CASSQEGLPSIQYF.

The chain is built from TRBV11-2 and TRBJ2-3; 10 nucleotides agree with TRBD2. The CDR3 consists of 18 residues. Germline V gives CDR1 SGHAT, CDR2 FQNNGV. Trimming removed 3 bases from V and 3 bases from J; junction bases left unmatched: 12. The CDR3 DNA follows: TGTGCCAGCAGCTTTTCCAAGCGGGGGGGCCTCGGAACAGATACGCAGTATTTT. It is translated as CASSFSKRGGLGTDTQYF.

A note on this clone: Mismatch with germline at one junction end may stem from a read error. V usage is TRBV14 and J usage is TRBJ1-3; D not resolved. Germline V lookup: CDR1 SGHDN, CDR2 FVKESK. This CDR3 is 11 amino acids long. The CDR3 bases are TGTGCCAGCAGTCAAGTAGACACCATATATTTT. Encoded protein: CASSQVDTIYF.

The genes are TRBV27 and TRBJ2-1, with 9 bases aligning to TRBD1. CDR1 MNHEY and CDR2 SMNVEV come from the germline V gene (reference sequence). Trimming cost V 6 bases and J 7 bases; bases outside gene matches: 7. This CDR3 region has 14 residues. The CDR3 sequence: CASSSGQGRNEQFF. The DNA of the CDR3 is TGTGCCAGCAGCTCCGGACAGGGGAGAAATGAGCAGTTCTTC.

The chain combines TRBV30 with TRBJ2-7; 7 nucleotides align to TRBD2. The CDR3 is made up of 13 amino acids. Germline assignment: CDR1 GTSNPN and CDR2 SVGIG (reference sequence). The V and J ends lost 8 bases and 3 bases, in that order; junction bases with no gene match: 10. CDR3 residues: CALGSGVSYEQYF. The CDR3 DNA reads TGTGCCCTCGGAAGCGGGGTTAGCTACGAGCAGTACTTC.

The chain carries TRBV27 and TRBJ1-6, with D possibly TRBD1 on 5 matching bases. This CDR3 spans 17 amino acids. With 3 bases removed from V and 0 bases from J, the gap between germline ends came to 12 bases. Looked up from germline, CDR1 is MNHEY and CDR2 is SMNVEV (reference sequence). CDR3 nucleotides: TGTGCCAGCAGTTTTTCACAGGCCCGCTCCTATAATTCACCCCTCCACTTT. Encoded protein: CASSFSQARSYNSPLHF.

Only one count was recorded for this clone. This chain links TRBV7-3 with TRBJ2-7; D is possibly TRBD2 (6 bases). Between the trimmed V and J ends, which lost 0 bases and 0 bases, there was a span of 6 bases. The CDR3 contains 14 residues. The germline gives CDR1 SGHTA, CDR2 FQGTGA. For the CDR3, the DNA is TGTGCCAGCAGCTTAACGGGGGGCTCCTACGAGCAGTACTTC. Its translation: CASSLTGGSYEQYF. The variable domain in full, with the rest retrieved from reference TRBV7-3 and TRBJ2-7, is GAGVSQTPSNKVTEKGKYVELRCDPISGHTALYWYRQSLGQGPEFLIYFQGTGAADDSGLPNDRFFAVRPEGSVSTLKIQRTERGDSAVYLCASSLTGGSYEQYFGPGTRLTVT.

The chain couples TRBV11-3 to TRBJ1-6, with D unresolved. The germline gives CDR1 SGHNT, CDR2 YENEEA. V was cut by 0 bases and J by 10 bases, with 7 bases left in between. The CDR3 has 13 amino acids. In DNA form, the CDR3 reads TGTGCCAGCAGCTTAGATGGGCAATCACCCCTCCACTTT. Protein sequence: CASSLDGQSPLHF.